These 4 T cell receptor beta chains were all obtained from the same sample, sequenced in a study of T cells in women clearing cervical HPV infection. Generated by immunoSEQ multiplex PCR, the TCRdb table keeps only in-frame clones and is missing some. Recorded for this sample: fewer than 40,000 clones. The sample taken for sequencing was blood buffy coat. All receptors derive from a woman aged 18 to 75 with a cervical HPV16 infection that either progressed to CIN3+ or cleared (not recorded which).

Of note for this clone: The read ends 3 residues early relative to the CDR3; the germline J gene fills the gap. The chain has TRBV7-9 and TRBJ2-6, with a possible D match to TRBD2 (6 bases). Trimming took 2 bases from V and 4 from J, leaving 9 bases between them. Germline values: CDR1 SEHNR, CDR2 FQNEAQ (reference sequence). The CDR3 is made up of 15 amino acids. CDR3 region: CASSLPRGGANVLTF. The sequenced part of the CDR3 DNA is TGTGCCAGCAGCTTACCGCGGGGAGGGGCCAACGTC. Supplemented by reference TRBV7-9 and TRBJ2-6, the full variable domain reads DTGVSQNPRHKITKRGQNVTFRCDPISEHNRLYWYRQTLGQGPEFLTYFQNEAQLEKSRLLSDRFSAERPKGSFSTLEIQRTEQGDSAMYLCASSLPRGGANVLTFGAGSRLTVL.

Details on this clone: The observed sequence ends 3 residues before the CDR3 terminus, with the missing tail filled in from the germline J gene. The rearrangement uses TRBV6-1 and TRBJ2-7; TRBD1 agrees at 11 bases. This CDR3 has 16 residues. The J segment lost 0 bases and the V segment lost 4 bases, leaving 5 bases of the junction unmatched. Germline CDR1 MNHNS, CDR2 SASEGT. The sequenced part of the CDR3 DNA is TGTGCCAGCAGTGGGACAGGGGGCAGGGTCTCCTACGAG. It encodes CASSGTGGRVSYE. The full-length CDR3 reads as CASSGTGGRVSYEQYF.

With regard to this clone: The read terminates 3 residues before the CDR3 end, so the remaining end is supplied by the germline J gene. The sample contains more than one DNA sequence encoding this CDR3. The chain has TRBV2 and TRBJ1-3; D unclear. The CDR3 is 14 residues long. Trimming removed 7 bases at V and 0 bases at J, with 10 bases between. Germline CDR1 is SNHLY and CDR2 is FYNNEI. CDR3 sequence reads: CASTRHGSGNTIYF. The CDR3 bases that were read are TGTGCCAGCACCCGACACGGCTCTGGAAACACC.

As regards this clone: The CDR3 end is not reached by the read, which stops 3 residues before it; the germline J gene fills it in. This chain connects TRBV7-2 to TRBJ1-1, with a weak D call TRBD1 (5 bases). CDR1 is SGHTA, CDR2 FQGNSA, per germline. Trimming shortened V by 3 bases and J by 4 bases, and 12 bases separated the two germline ends. The CDR3 is made up of 14 amino acids. The CDR3 loop reads CASSFQGLGTEAFF. The covered CDR3 bases are TGTGCCAGCAGCTTCCAGGGATTGGGCACTGAA.